What follows describes a single T cell receptor beta chain. Its antigen is currently unknown. Original methodology: Across samples, TCR counts had a median of approximately 100,000 and ranged from roughly 23,224 to 690,600. From the RACE reads, TCRdb called clonotypes with MiXCR, one entry per CDR3 protein. None of the V and J calls come from the authors' own analysis; TCRdb made them. In the table there are around 85,000 distinct CDR3 sequences, 10% to 15% of which are singletons. The CDR3 has 15 amino acids. CDR1 SGHVS and CDR2 FNYEAQ come from the germline V gene. V dropped 5 bases and J dropped 4; count of bases not matched to a gene: 10. The data stem from a study of human T cells and chemical hapten exposure. Findings and caveats of the study: Counts of expanded TCRs at PT1 were positively correlated with patch test score. Sensitization with DPC brought no change to TCRs above 1 in 1000 in frequency.

Specified time point: patch test 3, about 24 weeks after DPC sensitization. Specified treatment: therapeutic diphenylcyclopropenone sensitization with weekly scalp DPC. The material was whole blood, obtained in connection with sensitization to the hapten diphenylcyclopropenone (DPC). The chain joins TRBV7-6 to TRBJ2-5; TRBD2 matches 7 bases. This clonotype was sampled from a woman aged 50 to 65 with alopecia areata. Some clones in this sample may be carry-over from other donors' samples. The CDR3 bases are TGTGCCAGCAGCCCCTCCCGGGACTACGGAGAGACCCAGTACTTC. Amino acid sequence: CASSPSRDYGETQYF.